This is a list of T cell receptor beta chains from one sample in a study of response to subunit inactivated influenza vaccine. TCRdb used MiXCR to reprocess the RT-PCR reads, holding one entry per CDR3 protein. The table includes some 500,000 distinct CDR3 sequences, 25% detected once. The sample here was CD4+ T cells sorted from PBMCs, taken roughly 5 days after vaccination. These receptors all come from a man aged 50-60 years who received an inactivated influenza vaccine. Each CDR3 is given with its conserved first and last residue. The D gene is left open where the match is weak. Part of the rows lack a size; the others show once, few, many or a class for expanded clones.

j_call: TRBJ2-5; d_call: TRBD2; v_call: TRBV20-1; clone_size: .; cdr3_nt: TGCAGTGCTCGGTTCGGGGGGAGAGAGACCCAGTACTTC; cdr3_aa: CSARFGGRETQYF
j_call: TRBJ1-1; d_call: .; v_call: TRBV20-1; clone_size: few; cdr3_nt: TGCAGTGCTAGAGATTATGGACGAAACACTGAAGCTTTCTTT; cdr3_aa: CSARDYGRNTEAFF
j_call: TRBJ1-6; d_call: .; v_call: TRBV4-2; clone_size: .; cdr3_nt: TGTGCCAGCAGCCAAGAGGGGTTGGTAGGATCACCCCTCCACTTT; cdr3_aa: CASSQEGLVGSPLHF
j_call: TRBJ1-5; d_call: .; v_call: TRBV5-1; clone_size: many; cdr3_nt: TGCGCCACCGGGGCCCCGGCCTATAGCAATCAGCCCCAGCATTTT; cdr3_aa: CATGAPAYSNQPQHF
j_call: TRBJ2-3; d_call: .; v_call: TRBV11-2; clone_size: few; cdr3_nt: TGTGCCAGCAGCTTGGAACCTAGCACAGATACGCAGTATTTT; cdr3_aa: CASSLEPSTDTQYF
j_call: TRBJ1-2; d_call: .; v_call: TRBV29-1; clone_size: few; cdr3_nt: TGCAGCGCTGTAGGGGGGGACGGCTACACCTTC; cdr3_aa: CSAVGGDGYTF
j_call: TRBJ2-1; d_call: TRBD2; v_call: TRBV11-1; clone_size: few; cdr3_nt: TGTGCCAGCAGACCACAATCGGGCGGGGGGGCCTCCTACAATGAGCAGTTCTTC; cdr3_aa: CASRPQSGGGASYNEQFF
j_call: TRBJ2-5; d_call: TRBD1; v_call: TRBV7-9; clone_size: few; cdr3_nt: TGTGCCAGCAGCTTACCGGGACAGCGTCTACAAGAGACCCAGTACTTC; cdr3_aa: CASSLPGQRLQETQYF
j_call: TRBJ1-1; d_call: .; v_call: TRBV15; clone_size: .; cdr3_nt: TGTGCCACCAGCAGAGATCGTGGCACTGAAGCTTTCTTT; cdr3_aa: CATSRDRGTEAFF
j_call: TRBJ2-3; d_call: .; v_call: TRBV18; clone_size: .; cdr3_nt: TGTGCCAGCTCACCACTTATGGACAGTGGCACAGATACGCAGTATTTT; cdr3_aa: CASSPLMDSGTDTQYF
j_call: TRBJ2-5; d_call: .; v_call: TRBV6-1; clone_size: many; cdr3_nt: TGTGCCAGCAGCCGACCGTCCTTGGTGACCCAGTACTTC; cdr3_aa: CASSRPSLVTQYF
j_call: TRBJ2-3; d_call: .; v_call: TRBV27; clone_size: few; cdr3_nt: TGTGCCAGCAGTCCTCTAGCTAACACAGATACGCAGTATTTT; cdr3_aa: CASSPLANTDTQYF
j_call: TRBJ1-5; d_call: TRBD1; v_call: TRBV7-2; clone_size: few; cdr3_nt: TGTGCCAGCAGCTTGGACAGGGTGAGACAGCCCCAGCATTTT; cdr3_aa: CASSLDRVRQPQHF
j_call: TRBJ2-3; d_call: .; v_call: TRBV6-1; clone_size: many; cdr3_nt: TGTGCCAGCAGGGAAAGACAGGGACTTCTCACTAGCACAGATACGCAGTATTTT; cdr3_aa: CASRERQGLLTSTDTQYF
j_call: TRBJ2-5; d_call: .; v_call: TRBV20-1; clone_size: few; cdr3_nt: TGCAGTGCGGGAGGGGGGATGGAGACCCAGTACTTC; cdr3_aa: CSAGGGMETQYF
j_call: TRBJ2-1; d_call: TRBD2; v_call: TRBV7-2; clone_size: few; cdr3_nt: TGTGCCAGCAGCTTATCTAGCGGGAGCTCCTACAATGAGCAGTTCTTC; cdr3_aa: CASSLSSGSSYNEQFF
j_call: TRBJ2-1; d_call: TRBD2; v_call: TRBV18; clone_size: .; cdr3_nt: TGTGCCAGCTCACCTTCACTAGCGGGAAACAATGAGCAGTTCTTC; cdr3_aa: CASSPSLAGNNEQFF
j_call: TRBJ2-1; d_call: .; v_call: TRBV6-2/TRBV6-3; clone_size: .; cdr3_nt: TGTGCCAGCAGACGAGGGACTTACAATGAGCAGTTCTTC; cdr3_aa: CASRRGTYNEQFF
j_call: TRBJ2-3; d_call: .; v_call: TRBV20-1; clone_size: .; cdr3_nt: TGCAGTGCTAGGCTGGGTCTCGGCGGAGATACGCAGTATTTT; cdr3_aa: CSARLGLGGDTQYF
j_call: TRBJ1-4; d_call: .; v_call: TRBV12-3/TRBV12-4; clone_size: .; cdr3_nt: TGTGCCAGCAGTTCCTCGGGTATGGATAATGAAAAACTGTTTTTT; cdr3_aa: CASSSSGMDNEKLFF
j_call: TRBJ1-5; d_call: TRBD1; v_call: TRBV2; clone_size: few; cdr3_nt: TGTGCCAGCGGAACAGGACAGGGCAATCAGCCCCAGCATTTT; cdr3_aa: CASGTGQGNQPQHF
j_call: TRBJ1-2; d_call: TRBD1; v_call: TRBV29-1; clone_size: few; cdr3_nt: TGCAGCGTTGAAGATTTGACAGGGAACGGCTACACCTTC; cdr3_aa: CSVEDLTGNGYTF
j_call: TRBJ2-5; d_call: .; v_call: TRBV6-5; clone_size: few; cdr3_nt: TGTGCCAGCAGTAACCACAGGGCCCAAGAGACCCAGTACTTC; cdr3_aa: CASSNHRAQETQYF
j_call: TRBJ2-5; d_call: TRBD1; v_call: TRBV11-2; clone_size: .; cdr3_nt: TGTGCCAGCAGCCCGTGGACAGGGACCCAAGAGACCCAGTACTTC; cdr3_aa: CASSPWTGTQETQYF
j_call: TRBJ1-5; d_call: .; v_call: TRBV6-1; clone_size: .; cdr3_nt: TGTGCCAGCAGCCCGGCTGGCAGCAATCAGCCCCAGCATTTT; cdr3_aa: CASSPAGSNQPQHF
j_call: TRBJ2-5; d_call: .; v_call: TRBV7-9; clone_size: few; cdr3_nt: TGTGCCAGCAGCCGCTCGGGCCAAGAGACCCAGTACTTC; cdr3_aa: CASSRSGQETQYF
j_call: TRBJ1-6; d_call: .; v_call: TRBV7-2; clone_size: .; cdr3_nt: TGTGCCAGCAGCTTAATGGGTTCACCCCTCCACTTT; cdr3_aa: CASSLMGSPLHF
j_call: TRBJ2-7; d_call: .; v_call: TRBV12-3/TRBV12-4; clone_size: medium-sized; cdr3_nt: TGTGCCAGCAGTTCCAGGAGCGAGCAGTACTTC; cdr3_aa: CASSSRSEQYF
j_call: TRBJ1-5; d_call: .; v_call: TRBV6-5; clone_size: few; cdr3_nt: TGTGCCAGCAGTTACTCTGGGGTCAATCAGCCCCAGCATTTT; cdr3_aa: CASSYSGVNQPQHF
j_call: TRBJ1-6; d_call: .; v_call: TRBV7-2; clone_size: .; cdr3_nt: TGTGCCAGCTCCCCAGGCTATAATTCACCCCTCCACTTT; cdr3_aa: CASSPGYNSPLHF
j_call: TRBJ1-6; d_call: .; v_call: TRBV12-3/TRBV12-4; clone_size: .; cdr3_nt: TGTGCCAGCGTCTGGGGAGGGGGAATCGGATCACCCCTCCACTTT; cdr3_aa: CASVWGGGIGSPLHF
j_call: TRBJ2-1; d_call: .; v_call: TRBV4-2; clone_size: .; cdr3_nt: TGTGCCAGCAGCCAAGGACTAGTCATAAGCTACAATGAGCAGTTCTTC; cdr3_aa: CASSQGLVISYNEQFF
j_call: TRBJ2-5; d_call: TRBD2; v_call: TRBV20-1; clone_size: .; cdr3_nt: TGCAGTGCTAGAGCATTCTTAGCGGGGATACAAGAGACCCAGTACTTC; cdr3_aa: CSARAFLAGIQETQYF
j_call: TRBJ2-7; d_call: .; v_call: TRBV7-6; clone_size: once; cdr3_nt: TGTGCCGGCAGCTTAGCGTCTGGGGGTATCGAGCAGTACTTC; cdr3_aa: CAGSLASGGIEQYF
j_call: TRBJ1-5; d_call: .; v_call: TRBV12-3/TRBV12-4; clone_size: few; cdr3_nt: TGTGCCAGCAGTTCCGTTACGGTCGGCAATCAGCCCCAGCATTTT; cdr3_aa: CASSSVTVGNQPQHF
j_call: TRBJ2-1; d_call: .; v_call: TRBV4-3; clone_size: few; cdr3_nt: TGCGCCAGCAGCCAAGATGGACCATACAATGAGCAGTTCTTC; cdr3_aa: CASSQDGPYNEQFF
j_call: TRBJ2-3; d_call: .; v_call: TRBV12-3/TRBV12-4; clone_size: .; cdr3_nt: TGTGCCAGCAGCCTATTCGTGGATACGCAGTATTTT; cdr3_aa: CASSLFVDTQYF
j_call: TRBJ1-4; d_call: .; v_call: TRBV4-2; clone_size: .; cdr3_nt: TGTGCCAGCAGCCAAGTAGGGCATAATGAAAAACTGTTTTTT; cdr3_aa: CASSQVGHNEKLFF
j_call: TRBJ2-7; d_call: .; v_call: TRBV29-1; clone_size: .; cdr3_nt: TGCAGCGCCCTTAGGGGCTCTGGGAACCACGAGCGGTACTTC; cdr3_aa: CSALRGSGNHERYF
j_call: TRBJ2-7; d_call: TRBD2; v_call: TRBV5-1; clone_size: few; cdr3_nt: TGCGCCAGCAGACCCAGCGGGAGGCCAGATTACGAGCAGTACTTC; cdr3_aa: CASRPSGRPDYEQYF
j_call: TRBJ2-3; d_call: TRBD2; v_call: TRBV5-1; clone_size: .; cdr3_nt: TGCGCCAGCAGCTTTGGCCCGGGCGGGGGAGTCACAGATACGCAGTATTTT; cdr3_aa: CASSFGPGGGVTDTQYF
j_call: TRBJ1-1; d_call: .; v_call: TRBV7-9; clone_size: many; cdr3_nt: TGTGCCAGCAGCTTACAAGGGGACACTGAAGCTTTCTTT; cdr3_aa: CASSLQGDTEAFF
j_call: TRBJ2-2; d_call: .; v_call: TRBV20-1; clone_size: few; cdr3_nt: TGCAGTGCTAGTACTAGCCGACCAACCTCTAACACCGGGGAGCTGTTTTTT; cdr3_aa: CSASTSRPTSNTGELFF
j_call: TRBJ2-5; d_call: .; v_call: TRBV21-1; clone_size: .; cdr3_nt: TGTGCCAGCAGCAAAGCGTCGACGGTAAAAAGAGAGACCCAGTACTTC; cdr3_aa: CASSKASTVKRETQYF
j_call: TRBJ2-5; d_call: TRBD2; v_call: TRBV10-3; clone_size: few; cdr3_nt: TGTGCCATCAGCGGGAGGGGACTCCAAGAGACCCAGTACTTC; cdr3_aa: CAISGRGLQETQYF
j_call: TRBJ1-1; d_call: .; v_call: TRBV10-3; clone_size: .; cdr3_nt: TGTGCCATCAGTGAGTCAGGGGGTGATGGGAACACTGAAGCTTTCTTT; cdr3_aa: CAISESGGDGNTEAFF
j_call: TRBJ2-3; d_call: .; v_call: TRBV20-1; clone_size: .; cdr3_nt: TGCAGTGCTAGAAGTCGCGGCACAGATACGCAGTATTTT; cdr3_aa: CSARSRGTDTQYF
j_call: TRBJ2-7; d_call: TRBD2; v_call: TRBV5-1; clone_size: many; cdr3_nt: TGCGCCAGCAGCGCAGGACTAGCGGGGGCCTCCTACGAGCAGTACTTC; cdr3_aa: CASSAGLAGASYEQYF